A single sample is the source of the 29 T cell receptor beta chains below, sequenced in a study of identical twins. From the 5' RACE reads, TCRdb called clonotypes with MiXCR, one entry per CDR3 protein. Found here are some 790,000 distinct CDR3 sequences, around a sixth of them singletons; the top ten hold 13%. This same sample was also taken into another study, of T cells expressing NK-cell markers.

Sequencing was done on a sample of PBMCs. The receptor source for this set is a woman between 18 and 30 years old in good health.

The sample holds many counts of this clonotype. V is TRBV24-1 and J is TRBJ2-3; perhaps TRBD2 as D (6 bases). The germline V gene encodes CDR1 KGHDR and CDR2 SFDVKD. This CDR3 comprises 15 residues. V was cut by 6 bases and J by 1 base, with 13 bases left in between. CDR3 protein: CATSQGGDRTDTQYF. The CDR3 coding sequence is TGTGCCACCAGTCAGGGCGGGGACCGCACAGATACGCAGTATTTT.

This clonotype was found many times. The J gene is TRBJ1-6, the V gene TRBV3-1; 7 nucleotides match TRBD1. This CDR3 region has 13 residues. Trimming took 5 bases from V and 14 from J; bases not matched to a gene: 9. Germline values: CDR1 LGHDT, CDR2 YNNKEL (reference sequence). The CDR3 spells CASSLGQTSSLHF. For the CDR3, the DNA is TGTGCCAGCAGCTTGGGACAGACCTCATCCCTCCACTTT.

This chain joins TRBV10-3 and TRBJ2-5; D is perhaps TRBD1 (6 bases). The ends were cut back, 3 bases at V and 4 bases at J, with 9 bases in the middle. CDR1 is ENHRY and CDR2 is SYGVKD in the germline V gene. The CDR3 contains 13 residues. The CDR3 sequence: CAISDTGRETQYF. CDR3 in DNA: TGTGCCATCAGTGATACAGGGAGAGAGACCCAGTACTTC.

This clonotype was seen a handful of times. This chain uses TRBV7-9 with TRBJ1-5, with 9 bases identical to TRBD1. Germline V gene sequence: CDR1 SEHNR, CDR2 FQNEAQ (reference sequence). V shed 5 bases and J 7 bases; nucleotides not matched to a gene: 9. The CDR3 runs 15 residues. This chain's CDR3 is CASSPGTGNWQPQHF. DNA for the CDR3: TGTGCCAGCAGCCCCGGGACAGGGAATTGGCAGCCCCAGCATTTT. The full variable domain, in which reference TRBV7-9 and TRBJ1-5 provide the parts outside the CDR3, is DTGVSQNPRHKITKRGQNVTFRCDPISEHNRLYWYRQTLGQGPEFLTYFQNEAQLEKSRLLSDRFSAERPKGSFSTLEIQRTEQGDSAMYLCASSPGTGNWQPQHFGDGTRLSIL.

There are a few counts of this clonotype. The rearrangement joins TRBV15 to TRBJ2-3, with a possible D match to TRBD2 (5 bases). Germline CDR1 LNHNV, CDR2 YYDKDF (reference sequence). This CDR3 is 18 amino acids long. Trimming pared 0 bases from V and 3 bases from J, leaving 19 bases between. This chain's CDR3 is CATSRDRVGVVRTDTQYF. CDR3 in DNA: TGTGCCACCAGCAGAGATCGTGTCGGGGTAGTGAGGACAGATACGCAGTATTTT.

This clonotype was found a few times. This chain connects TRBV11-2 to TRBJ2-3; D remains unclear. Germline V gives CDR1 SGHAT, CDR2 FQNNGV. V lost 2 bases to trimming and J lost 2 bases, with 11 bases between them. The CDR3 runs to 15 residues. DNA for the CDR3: TGTGCCAGCAGCTTAATCATAGAAACCACAGATACGCAGTATTTT. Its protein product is CASSLIIETTDTQYF.

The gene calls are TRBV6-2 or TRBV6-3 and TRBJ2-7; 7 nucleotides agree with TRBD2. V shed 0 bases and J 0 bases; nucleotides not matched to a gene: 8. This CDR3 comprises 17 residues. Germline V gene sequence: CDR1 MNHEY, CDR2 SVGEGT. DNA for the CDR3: TGTGCCAGCAGTTACTCCTCGGGACTACTAACCTCCTACGAGCAGTACTTC. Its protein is CASSYSSGLLTSYEQYF.

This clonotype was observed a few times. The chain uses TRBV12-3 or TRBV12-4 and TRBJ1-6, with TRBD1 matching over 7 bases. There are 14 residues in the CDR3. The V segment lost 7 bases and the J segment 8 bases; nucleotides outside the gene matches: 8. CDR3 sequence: CASTPDRVDSPLHF. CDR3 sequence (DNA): TGTGCCAGCACCCCTGACAGGGTCGATTCACCCCTCCACTTT.

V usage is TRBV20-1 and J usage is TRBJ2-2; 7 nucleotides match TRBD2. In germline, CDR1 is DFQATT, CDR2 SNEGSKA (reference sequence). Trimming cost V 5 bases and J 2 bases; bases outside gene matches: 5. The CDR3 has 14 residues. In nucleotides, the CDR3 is TGCAGTGCTGAGCGGGACTCCAACACCGGGGAGCTGTTTTTT. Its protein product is CSAERDSNTGELFF.

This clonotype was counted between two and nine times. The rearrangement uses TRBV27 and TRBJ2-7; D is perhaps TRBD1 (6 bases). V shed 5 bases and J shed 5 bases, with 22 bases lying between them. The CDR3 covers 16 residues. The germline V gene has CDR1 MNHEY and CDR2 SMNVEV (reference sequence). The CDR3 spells CASSPIAGQGPNEQYF. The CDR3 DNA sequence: TGTGCCAGCAGTCCCATCGCCGGGCAGGGGCCGAACGAGCAGTACTTC.

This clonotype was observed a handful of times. DNA for the CDR3: TGTGCCAGCAGTCCCCCGGGGGGGAAGAAGCCCCAGCATTTT. Its protein product is CASSPPGGKKPQHF. The J gene is TRBJ1-5, the V gene TRBV25-1; D possibly corresponds to TRBD1 (5 bases). Trimming removed 5 bases from V and 8 bases from J, with 16 bases in between. This CDR3 has 14 amino acids. Germline CDR1 MGHDK, CDR2 SYGVNS. The whole variable domain, filled in from reference TRBV25-1 and TRBJ1-5, reads EADIYQTPRYLVIGTGKKITLECSQTMGHDKMYWYQQDPGMELHLIHYSYGVNSTEKGDLSSESTVSRIRTEHFPLTLESARPSHTSQYLCASSPPGGKKPQHFGDGTRLSIL.

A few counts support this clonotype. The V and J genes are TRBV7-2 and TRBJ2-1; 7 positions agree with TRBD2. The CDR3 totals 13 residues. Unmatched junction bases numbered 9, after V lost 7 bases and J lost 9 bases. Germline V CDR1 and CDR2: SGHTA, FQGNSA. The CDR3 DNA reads TGTGCCAGCACCCCGCCGGGCGGGAGTGAGCAGTTCTTC. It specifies CASTPPGGSEQFF.

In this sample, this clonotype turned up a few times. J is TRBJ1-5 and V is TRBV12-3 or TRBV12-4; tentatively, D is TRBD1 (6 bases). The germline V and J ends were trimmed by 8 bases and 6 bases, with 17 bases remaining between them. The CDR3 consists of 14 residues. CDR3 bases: TGTGCCAGCGGGGGTGGAAGGGGGGGTCAGCCCCAGCATTTT. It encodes CASGGGRGGQPQHF.

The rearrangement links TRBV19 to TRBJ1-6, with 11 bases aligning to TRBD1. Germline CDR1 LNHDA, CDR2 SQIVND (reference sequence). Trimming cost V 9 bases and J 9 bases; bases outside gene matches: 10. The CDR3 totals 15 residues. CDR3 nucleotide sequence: TGTGCCAGCCAAACCGGGACAGGGGGTTTTTCACCCCTCCACTTT. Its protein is CASQTGTGGFSPLHF.

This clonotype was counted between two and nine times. The CDR3 coding sequence is TGTGCCAGCAGCTTAAGACGGCTAGCGGGGGTCGTCACCGGGGAGCTGTTTTTT. Its translation is CASSLRRLAGVVTGELFF. This chain connects TRBV11-2 to TRBJ2-2; 10 bases fit TRBD2. The trim removed 2 bases at V and 4 bases at J, leaving 10 bases unmatched. The CDR3 is 18 amino acids. Germline values: CDR1 SGHAT, CDR2 FQNNGV.

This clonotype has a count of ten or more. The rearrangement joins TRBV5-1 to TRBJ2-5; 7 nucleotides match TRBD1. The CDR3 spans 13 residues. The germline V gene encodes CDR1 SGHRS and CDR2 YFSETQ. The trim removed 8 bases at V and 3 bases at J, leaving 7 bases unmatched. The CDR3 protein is CASQTGPKETQYF. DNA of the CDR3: TGCGCCAGTCAGACAGGGCCTAAAGAGACCCAGTACTTC.

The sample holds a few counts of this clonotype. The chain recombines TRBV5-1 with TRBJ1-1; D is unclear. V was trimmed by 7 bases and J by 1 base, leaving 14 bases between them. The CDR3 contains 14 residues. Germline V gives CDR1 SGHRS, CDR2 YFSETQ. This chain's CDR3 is CASRERNRNTEAFF. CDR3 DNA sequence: TGCGCCAGCCGTGAACGAAACCGGAACACTGAAGCTTTCTTT.

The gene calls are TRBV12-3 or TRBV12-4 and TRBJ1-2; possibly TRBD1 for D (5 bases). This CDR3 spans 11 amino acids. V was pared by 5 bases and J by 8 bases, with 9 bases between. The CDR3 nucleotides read TGTGCCAGCAGTCGGGGGTTCGGCTACACCTTC. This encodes CASSRGFGYTF.

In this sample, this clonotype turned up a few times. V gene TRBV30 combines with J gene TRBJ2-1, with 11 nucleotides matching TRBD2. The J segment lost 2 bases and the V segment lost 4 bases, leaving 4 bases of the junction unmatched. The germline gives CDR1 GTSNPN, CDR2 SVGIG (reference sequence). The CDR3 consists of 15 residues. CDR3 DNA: TGTGCCTGGACTATGACTAGCGGGACCTACAATGAGCAGTTCTTC. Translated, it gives CAWTMTSGTYNEQFF.

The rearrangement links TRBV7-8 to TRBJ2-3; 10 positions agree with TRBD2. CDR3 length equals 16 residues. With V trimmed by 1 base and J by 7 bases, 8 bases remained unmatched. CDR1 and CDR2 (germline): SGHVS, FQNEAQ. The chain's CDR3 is CASSLEAGGDPNTQYF. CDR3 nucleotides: TGTGCCAGCAGCTTAGAAGCGGGAGGGGACCCAAATACGCAGTATTTT.

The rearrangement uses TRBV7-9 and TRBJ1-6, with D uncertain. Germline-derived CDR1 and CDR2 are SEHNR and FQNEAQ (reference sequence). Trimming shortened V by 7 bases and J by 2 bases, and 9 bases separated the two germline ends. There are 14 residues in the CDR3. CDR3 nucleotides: TGTGCCAGCAACCATAGGGCCTATAATTCACCCCTCCACTTT. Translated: CASNHRAYNSPLHF.

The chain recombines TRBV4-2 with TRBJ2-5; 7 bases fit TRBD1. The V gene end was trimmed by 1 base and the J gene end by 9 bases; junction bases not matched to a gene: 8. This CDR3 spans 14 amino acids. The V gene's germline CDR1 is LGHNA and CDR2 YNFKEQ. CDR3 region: CASSQARGHGAQYF. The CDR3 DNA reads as TGTGCCAGCAGCCAAGCTAGGGGGCATGGGGCCCAGTACTTC.

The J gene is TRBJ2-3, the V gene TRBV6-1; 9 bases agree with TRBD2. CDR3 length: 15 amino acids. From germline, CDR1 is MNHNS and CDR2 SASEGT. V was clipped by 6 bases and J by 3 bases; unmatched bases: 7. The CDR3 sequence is CASRELAGSTDTQYF. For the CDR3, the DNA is TGTGCCAGCAGGGAGCTAGCGGGGTCAACAGATACGCAGTATTTT.

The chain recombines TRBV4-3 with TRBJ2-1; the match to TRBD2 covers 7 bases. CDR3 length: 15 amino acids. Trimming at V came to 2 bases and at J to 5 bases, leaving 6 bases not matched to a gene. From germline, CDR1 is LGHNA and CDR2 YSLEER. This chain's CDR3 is CASSQSASGDNEQFF. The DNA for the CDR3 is TGCGCCAGCAGCCAATCCGCTAGCGGAGACAATGAGCAGTTCTTC.

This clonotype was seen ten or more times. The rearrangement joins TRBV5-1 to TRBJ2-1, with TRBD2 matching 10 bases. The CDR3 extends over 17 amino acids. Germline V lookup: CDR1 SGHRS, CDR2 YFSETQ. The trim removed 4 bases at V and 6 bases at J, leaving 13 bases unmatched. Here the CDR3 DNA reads TGCGCCAGCAGCCGGGGGCTAGCGGGAGATGGTAGCAATGAGCAGTTCTTC. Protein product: CASSRGLAGDGSNEQFF.

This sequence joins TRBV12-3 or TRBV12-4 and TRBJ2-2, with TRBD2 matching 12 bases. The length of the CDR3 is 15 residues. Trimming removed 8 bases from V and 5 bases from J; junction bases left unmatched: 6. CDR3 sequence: CASPKGLAGTGELFF. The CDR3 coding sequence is TGTGCCAGCCCTAAAGGACTAGCGGGAACCGGGGAGCTGTTTTTT.

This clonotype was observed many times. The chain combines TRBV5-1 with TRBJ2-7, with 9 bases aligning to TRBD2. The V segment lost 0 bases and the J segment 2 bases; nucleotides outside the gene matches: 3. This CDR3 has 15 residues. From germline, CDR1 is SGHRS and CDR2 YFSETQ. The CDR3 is CASSLAAGGTYEQYF. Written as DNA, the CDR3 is TGCGCCAGCAGCTTGGCAGCGGGGGGTACCTACGAGCAGTACTTC.

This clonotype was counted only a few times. For the CDR3, the DNA is TGTGCCAGCAGTCCTCGCCTATCTATTCAGGGAACAGATACGCAGTATTTT. Protein sequence: CASSPRLSIQGTDTQYF. V and J are TRBV6-1 and TRBJ2-3; D may be TRBD1 (5 bases). The V and J ends lost 5 bases and 3 bases respectively, with 21 bases between them. CDR1 is MNHNS and CDR2 is SASEGT in the germline V gene. The CDR3 totals 17 residues.

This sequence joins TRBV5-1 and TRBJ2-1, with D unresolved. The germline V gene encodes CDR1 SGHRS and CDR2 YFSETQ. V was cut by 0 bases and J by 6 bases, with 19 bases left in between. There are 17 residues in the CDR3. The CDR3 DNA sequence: TGCGCCAGCAGCTTGGGGGTGGGCAATAGACTCTCCAATGAGCAGTTCTTC. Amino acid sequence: CASSLGVGNRLSNEQFF.